One T cell receptor (beta chain) is described in this entry. The entry originates in a study of blood T cell repertoires in COVID-19. Only in-frame clones appear in the TCRdb table, and some are missing; sequencing was by immunoSEQ multiplex PCR. The sample carries approximately 210,000 clones, roughly 90% recorded once. Trimming removed 0 bases from V and 2 bases from J, with 16 bases in between. CDR1 and CDR2 from the germline V gene are LGHDT and YNNKEL (reference sequence). The CDR3 extends over 17 amino acids. The chain joins TRBV3-1 (or the pseudogene TRBV3-2) to TRBJ1-1, with a tentative D call TRBD1 (6 bases). This sequence originates from a man aged 35 to 55 with active or convalescent COVID-19. Sequenced: peripheral blood. The CDR3 DNA follows: TGTGCCAGCAGCCAAGATTCTGAATCAGGGGCTAACACTGAAGCTTTCTTT. As protein: CASSQDSESGANTEAFF.